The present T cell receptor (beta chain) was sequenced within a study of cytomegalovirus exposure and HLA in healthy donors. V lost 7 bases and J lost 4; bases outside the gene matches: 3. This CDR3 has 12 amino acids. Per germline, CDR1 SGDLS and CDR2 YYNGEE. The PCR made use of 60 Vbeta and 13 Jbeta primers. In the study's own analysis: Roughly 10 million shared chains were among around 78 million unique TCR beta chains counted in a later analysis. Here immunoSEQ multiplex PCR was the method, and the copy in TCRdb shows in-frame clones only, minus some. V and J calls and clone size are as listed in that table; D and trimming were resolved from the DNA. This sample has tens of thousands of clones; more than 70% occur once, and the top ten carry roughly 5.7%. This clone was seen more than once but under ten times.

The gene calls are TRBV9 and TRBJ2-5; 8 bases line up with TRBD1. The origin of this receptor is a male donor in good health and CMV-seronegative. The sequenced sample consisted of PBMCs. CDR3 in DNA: TGTGCCAGCTCAGGGGGCGCAGAGACCCAGTACTTC. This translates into CASSGGAETQYF.